The present TCR beta chain was sequenced within a study of CD8 T cells in ankylosing spondylitis. Study results and limitations: From matched ankylosing spondylitis synovial fluid, disease-linked clones were reportedly recovered at significantly enriched levels.

TCRdb called the 5' RACE reads again in MiXCR, with one record for every CDR3 protein. The sample contains approximately 150,000 distinct CDR3 sequences, more than 40% of which appear only once. In this sample, this clonotype turned up a few times. Its antigen is unknown. The V gene's germline CDR1 is LNHNV and CDR2 YYDKDF (reference sequence). The V end lost 4 bases, the J end lost 3 bases, and 7 bases lay between the germline ends. This CDR3 is built from 12 residues. The source of this sequence is a male donor with ankylosing spondylitis. This chain links TRBV15 with TRBJ2-7; no clear D gene. Sequenced: synovial fluid, either unsorted or a sorted T cell fraction (not recorded which). CDR3 sequence: CATSKENYEQYF. CDR3 nucleotide sequence: TGTGCCACCAGCAAGGAAAACTACGAGCAGTACTTC.